This T cell receptor beta chain was captured in a study of T cell responses to AZD1222 COVID-19 vaccine. V was shortened by 6 bases and J by 2 bases, with 14 bases between the two germline ends. From germline, CDR1 is KGHSH and CDR2 LQKENI. The CDR3 extends over 15 amino acids. Sequencing used immunoSEQ multiplex PCR; TCRdb keeps in-frame clones, though not all of them. The sample has under 120,000 clones, 70% to 90% seen once. Concerning this clone itself: What it recognizes is unknown.

General study points: CD4 TCRs linked to vaccination spanned spike, dominating at 160-218 and 743-854.

This chain joins TRBV18 and TRBJ1-5; no clear D gene. This specimen consisted of peripheral blood, obtained 28 days after the second AZD1222 dose. This TCR derives from an adult who received the AZD1222 COVID-19 vaccine. CDR3 region: CASSREKLGNQPQHF. The DNA of the CDR3 is TGTGCCAGCTCCCGGGAAAAACTTGGCAATCAGCCCCAGCATTTT. The full variable domain, its missing parts supplied by reference TRBV18 and TRBJ1-5, is NAGVMQNPRHLVRRRGQEARLRCSPMKGHSHVYWYRQLPEEGLKFMVYLQKENIIDESGMPKERFSAEFPKEGPSILRIQQVVRGDSAAYFCASSREKLGNQPQHFGDGTRLSIL.